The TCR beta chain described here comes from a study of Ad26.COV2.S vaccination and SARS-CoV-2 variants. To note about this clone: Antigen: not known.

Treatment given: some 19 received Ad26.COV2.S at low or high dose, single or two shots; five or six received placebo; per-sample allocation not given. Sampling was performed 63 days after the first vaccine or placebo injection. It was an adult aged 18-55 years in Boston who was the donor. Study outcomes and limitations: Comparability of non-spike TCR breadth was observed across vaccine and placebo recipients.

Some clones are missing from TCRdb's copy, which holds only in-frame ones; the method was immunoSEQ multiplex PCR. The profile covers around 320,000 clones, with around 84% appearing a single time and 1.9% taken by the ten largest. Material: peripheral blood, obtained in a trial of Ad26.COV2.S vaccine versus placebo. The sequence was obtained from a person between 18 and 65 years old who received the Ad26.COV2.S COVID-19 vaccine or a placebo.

The DNA for the CDR3 is TGTGCCAGCAGCCCAAAACGGGCTGGGGCCAACGTCCTGACTTTC. Its protein is CASSPKRAGANVLTF. This rearrangement joins TRBV5-4 to TRBJ2-6, with unresolved D. The germline CDR1 and CDR2 sequences are SGHNT and YYREEE (reference sequence). V was trimmed by 4 bases and J by 2 bases, leaving 10 bases between them. This CDR3 comprises 15 residues.